These 28 T cell receptor beta chains share one sample of origin, sequenced in a study of T cell repertoires in cytomegalovirus infection. These receptors have no identified antigens. TCRdb reprocessed the reads with MiXCR, giving one entry per CDR3 protein. The sample includes about 20,000 distinct CDR3 sequences, around 43% of them seen just once. This material consisted of CD8+ T cells from cultured PBMCs, taken from culture after CMV antigen stimulation. These receptors were taken from a human donor in good health (CMV status not recorded). Some clones in this sample may be carry-over from other donors' samples.

The V gene is TRBV7-8, the J gene TRBJ2-1, with 13 bases that match TRBD2. Germline-derived CDR1 and CDR2 are SGHVS and FQNEAQ. J was trimmed by 5 bases and V by 5 bases; bases with no gene match: 6. This CDR3 region has 16 residues. The CDR3 DNA sequence: TGTGCCAGCAGCCAAACTAGCGGGGGGGGGAACAATGAGCAGTTCTTC. It is translated as CASSQTSGGGNNEQFF.

This chain joins TRBV7-9 and TRBJ2-3; D is unclear. The CDR3 length is 16 residues. V lost 0 bases to trimming and J lost 1 base, with 11 bases between them. In germline, CDR1 is SEHNR, CDR2 FQNEAQ (reference sequence). This chain's CDR3 is CASSLAPAGRTDTQYF. CDR3 bases: TGTGCCAGCAGCTTAGCGCCAGCAGGACGCACAGATACGCAGTATTTT.

J is TRBJ2-1 and V is TRBV5-4; D call uncertain. This CDR3 is built from 14 residues. V was cut by 7 bases and J by 3 bases, with 14 bases left in between. The germline V gene encodes CDR1 SGHNT and CDR2 YYREEE (reference sequence). The CDR3 DNA is TGTGCCAGCTCCACGGTAGAGTACTACAATGAGCAGTTCTTC. Translation: CASSTVEYYNEQFF. Drawing the rest from reference TRBV5-4 and TRBJ2-1, the complete variable domain is ETGVTQSPTHLIKTRGQQVTLRCSSQSGHNTVSWYQQALGQGPQFIFQYYREEENGRGNFPPRFSGLQFPNYSSELNVNALELDDSALYLCASSTVEYYNEQFFGPGTRLTVL.

The chain joins TRBV5-3 to TRBJ2-3, with unresolved D. TRBV5-3 is labeled an ORF, and its function is uncertain. V gave up 1 base and J gave up 1 base, with 10 bases separating them. The CDR3 loop spans 15 amino acids. CDR3 sequence reads: CARSLTPLCTDTQYF. CDR3 coding DNA: TGTGCCAGAAGCTTGACGCCACTTTGCACAGATACGCAGTATTTT.

This clonotype was picked up a small number of times. The V gene is TRBV7-6, the J gene TRBJ1-1; no definite D call. Deletions cut 0 bases from V and 4 bases from J, with 6 bases between. CDR3 size: 13 residues. CDR1 and CDR2 from the germline V gene are SGHVS and FNYEAQ. The DNA of the CDR3 is TGTGCCAGCAGCTTAGCGGCCCGCACTGAAGCTTTCTTT. It is translated as CASSLAARTEAFF.

This chain's CDR3 is CASSLAGLAGGHSYEQYV. In nucleotides, the CDR3 is TGTGCCAGCAGCTTGGCGGGACTAGCGGGGGGACACTCCTACGAGCAGTACGTC. This chain connects TRBV7-2 to TRBJ2-7, with 15 nucleotides matching TRBD2. Per the germline V gene, CDR1 is SGHTA and CDR2 is FQGNSA. The CDR3 is 18 residues long. V lost 3 bases to trimming and J lost 0 bases; unmatched junction nucleotides: 6.

The rearrangement links TRBV7-2 to TRBJ2-7; the match to TRBD1 covers 10 bases. The CDR3 has 16 amino acids. CDR1 is SGHTA and CDR2 is FQGNSA in the germline V gene. The junction had 9 bases not matched to a gene; V was cut back by 3 bases and J by 4 bases. The CDR3 sequence: CASSFGRAGQGYEQYF. The CDR3 bases are TGTGCCAGCAGCTTCGGACGGGCGGGACAGGGGTACGAGCAGTACTTC.

The chain joins TRBV14 to TRBJ2-7; 9 nucleotides align to TRBD1. Trimming cost V 4 bases and J 4 bases; bases outside gene matches: 8. Germline lookup yields CDR1 SGHDN and CDR2 FVKESK. The CDR3 has 15 residues. The CDR3 DNA is TGTGCCAGCAGCCCAATCGGGACAGGGAGTTACGAGCAGTACTTC. It codes for CASSPIGTGSYEQYF.

This clonotype was picked up a small number of times. The chain employs TRBV5-4 and TRBJ2-1; D is unclear. CDR3 length equals 16 residues. Looked up from germline, CDR1 is SGHNT and CDR2 is YYREEE (reference sequence). Trimming pared 0 bases from V and 0 bases from J, leaving 10 bases between. The CDR3, as DNA: TGTGCCAGCAGCTTGGCGGGCTTGAGCTCCTACAATGAGCAGTTCTTC. Residues: CASSLAGLSSYNEQFF.

This clonotype has at least ten counts. The J gene is TRBJ2-5, the V gene TRBV7-2; 10 bases agree with TRBD2. This CDR3 has 18 residues. Germline V gene data show CDR1 as SGHTA and CDR2 as FQGNSA. Germline trimming cut 3 bases from V and 2 bases from J; bases unmatched to any gene: 12. Written as DNA, the CDR3 is TGTGCCAGCAGCTTTGTGTCTAGCGGGAGACCTCGTCAAGAGACCCAGTACTTC. This encodes CASSFVSSGRPRQETQYF.

The chain links TRBV5-4 to TRBJ2-2; perhaps TRBD1 as D (6 bases). Germline V gene sequence: CDR1 SGHNT, CDR2 YYREEE (reference sequence). Trimming cost V 3 bases and J 2 bases, with 14 bases left between them. This CDR3 region has 16 residues. The CDR3 sequence: CASSYYLQGNTGELFF. DNA of the CDR3: TGTGCCAGCAGCTACTATTTACAGGGTAACACCGGGGAGCTGTTTTTT.

The chain has TRBV19 and TRBJ2-1; no definite D call. The V end lost 0 bases, the J end lost 5 bases, and 8 bases lay between the germline ends. Germline V lookup: CDR1 LNHDA, CDR2 SQIVND (reference sequence). The length of the CDR3 is 14 residues. In DNA, the CDR3 is TGTGCCAGTAGTATAGACCAAGTAGACAATGAGCAGTTCTTC. Translation: CASSIDQVDNEQFF.

This clonotype appeared once. The chain uses TRBV5-4 and TRBJ2-3, with 9 bases fitting TRBD1. The CDR3 spans 14 residues. The germline CDR1 and CDR2 sequences are SGHNT and YYREEE (reference sequence). The junction had 3 bases not matched to a gene; V was cut back by 4 bases and J by 3 bases. CDR3 bases: TGTGCCAGCAGCCAGGACAGGGGAACAGATACGCAGTATTTT. Protein product: CASSQDRGTDTQYF.

This clonotype was seen more than once but under ten times. V usage is TRBV6-2 or TRBV6-3 and J usage is TRBJ2-7, with 11 bases aligning to TRBD2. Germline V lookup: CDR1 MNHEY, CDR2 SVGEGT. The CDR3 is 15 amino acids. The J segment lost 4 bases and the V segment lost 6 bases, leaving 8 bases of the junction unmatched. In DNA, the CDR3 is TGTGCCAGCAGCGAGACTAGCGGGGTGTTTTACGAGCAGTACTTC. Its protein is CASSETSGVFYEQYF.

J is TRBJ2-2 and V is TRBV6-2 or TRBV6-3; 8 bases align to TRBD1. Losses at the gene ends were 7 bases for V and 4 bases for J; bases not matched to a gene: 11. This CDR3 has 16 amino acids. Germline V gene lookup returns CDR1 MNHEY and CDR2 SVGEGT. The DNA of the CDR3 is TGTGCCAGCACCATTACACGGACAGGGAGCACCGGGGAGCTGTTTTTT. It translates to CASTITRTGSTGELFF.

The genes are TRBV11-2 and TRBJ2-7, with 8 bases matching TRBD2. The CDR3 loop spans 17 amino acids. V lost 5 bases, J lost 4 bases, and 16 bases stayed unmatched. The germline gives CDR1 SGHAT, CDR2 FQNNGV. This CDR3 reads CASSRWPSGGGSYEQYF. The CDR3 DNA sequence: TGTGCCAGCAGCCGATGGCCGTCGGGCGGGGGGTCTTACGAGCAGTACTTC.

The chain is built from TRBV5-1 and TRBJ1-6; TRBD1 might be the D (5 bases). In germline, CDR1 is SGHRS, CDR2 YFSETQ. Between the trimmed V and J ends, which lost 1 base and 7 bases, there was a span of 9 bases. The CDR3 is made up of 14 amino acids. CDR3 loop: CASSLLTENSPLHF. CDR3 DNA sequence: TGCGCCAGCAGCTTGTTGACAGAGAATTCACCCCTCCACTTT.

This clonotype turned up a few times. The DNA is omitted, as the CDR3 cannot be located on it reliably, and the CDR3 follows TCRdb's listing. V is TRBV7-6 and J is TRBJ2-1; TRBD2, the table's D call, lacks a check against the DNA. The CDR3 spans 19 residues, counting both ends. Looked up from germline, CDR1 is SGHVS and CDR2 is FNYEAQ. CDR3 in amino acids: CASSLAAGPAMSSSSGLFF.

A few counts support this clonotype. The V and J genes are TRBV7-8 and TRBJ2-3; D may correspond to TRBD1 or TRBD2 (7 bases each). The ends were cut back, 5 bases at V and 1 base at J, with 34 bases in the middle. Germline V CDR1 and CDR2: SGHVS, FQNEAQ. The CDR3 runs 22 residues. The CDR3 here is CASSLPRGPGTKGLLGTDTQYF. CDR3 nucleotide sequence: TGTGCCAGCAGCCTCCCAAGGGGGCCGGGGACTAAAGGACTCTTGGGCACAGATACGCAGTATTTT.

There are a few counts of this clonotype. This chain connects TRBV7-6 to TRBJ2-1; no firm D call. V was trimmed by 1 base and J by 3 bases, leaving 10 bases between them. The CDR3 has 15 residues. Looked up from germline, CDR1 is SGHVS and CDR2 is FNYEAQ. DNA of the CDR3: TGTGCCAGCAGCTTAGGCCCCTCTGACTACAATGAGCAGTTCTTC. It translates to CASSLGPSDYNEQFF.

This chain uses TRBV27 with TRBJ2-7, with D maybe TRBD1 (6 bases). V was shortened by 3 bases and J by 5 bases, with 14 bases between the two germline ends. The CDR3 contains 14 residues. Germline values: CDR1 MNHEY, CDR2 SMNVEV (reference sequence). The CDR3 reads CASSFTQGRHEQYF. Written as DNA, the CDR3 is TGTGCCAGCAGTTTTACCCAGGGGCGCCACGAGCAGTACTTC.

This chain links TRBV4-1 with TRBJ1-4; 8 bases fit TRBD1. The CDR3 totals 19 residues. Trimming removed 4 bases from V and 0 bases from J; junction bases left unmatched: 13. CDR1 and CDR2 (germline): MGHRA, YSYEKL. The chain's CDR3 is CASSLDDRGSIATNEKLFF. In nucleotides, the CDR3 is TGCGCCAGCAGCCTAGATGACAGGGGCTCCATCGCAACTAATGAAAAACTGTTTTTT.

The chain has TRBV2 and TRBJ2-1; possible D gene TRBD2, 5 bases. This CDR3 has 12 residues. Germline values: CDR1 SNHLY, CDR2 FYNNEI. With 11 bases removed from V and 9 bases from J, the gap between germline ends came to 17 bases. DNA of the CDR3: TGTGCCGGGGAGATCAGGCGCGGTGAGCAGTTCTTC. As protein: CAGEIRRGEQFF.

The V call is TRBV5-6, the J call TRBJ1-4; the D gene is possibly TRBD1 (6 bases). This CDR3 has 13 amino acids. V shed 0 bases and J shed 12 bases, with 12 bases lying between them. Per the germline V gene, CDR1 is SGHDT and CDR2 is YYEEEE. CDR3 residues: CASSLEVGAELFF. In nucleotides, the CDR3 is TGTGCCAGCAGCTTGGAGGTGGGGGCAGAACTGTTTTTT.

In its sample, this clonotype was seen many times. This sequence joins TRBV7-2 and TRBJ2-7; D unresolved. The CDR3 extends over 15 amino acids. Trimming cost V 2 bases and J 4 bases, with 15 bases left between them. Germline CDR1 reads SGHTA; CDR2 reads FQGNSA. The CDR3 region has the DNA TGTGCCAGCAGCTTACTATTAGGTACCACTTACGAGCAGTACTTC. This encodes CASSLLLGTTYEQYF.

The genes are TRBV4-2 and TRBJ1-4, with TRBD1 as a possible D gene (6 bases). Trimming stripped 3 bases from V and 0 bases from J, with 11 bases between. The CDR3 has 16 residues. Germline CDR1 reads LGHNA; CDR2 reads YNFKEQ. CDR3 amino acids: CASSQHRGATNEKLFF. DNA for the CDR3: TGTGCCAGCAGCCAGCATAGGGGGGCAACTAATGAAAAACTGTTTTTT.

J is TRBJ1-5 and V is TRBV19, with D possibly matching TRBD1 (6 bases). V shed 5 bases and J shed 7 bases, with 24 bases lying between them. CDR1 and CDR2 from the germline V gene are LNHDA and SQIVND (reference sequence). The CDR3 runs to 17 residues. The CDR3 loop reads CASSPFRYRDFGQPQHF. CDR3 nucleotide sequence: TGTGCCAGTAGTCCTTTCCGGTACAGGGACTTCGGGCAGCCCCAGCATTTT.

This clonotype has a count of ten or more. The chain uses TRBV7-9 and TRBJ2-1, with 8 positions matching TRBD1. Germline V CDR1 and CDR2: SEHNR, FQNEAQ (reference sequence). The junction had 6 bases not matched to a gene; V was cut back by 1 base and J by 7 bases. This CDR3 is 15 amino acids long. The chain's CDR3 is CASSLGQGARNEQFF. The CDR3, as DNA: TGTGCCAGCAGCTTAGGGCAGGGGGCGCGAAATGAGCAGTTCTTC.